This TCR beta chain was sequenced during a study of blood T cell repertoires in COVID-19. Generated by immunoSEQ multiplex PCR, the TCRdb table keeps only in-frame clones and is missing some. In the table there are fewer than 350,000 clones, about 91% of which are singletons. The CDR3 runs 15 residues. Trimming removed 2 bases at V and 5 bases at J, with 16 bases between. CDR1 and CDR2 (germline): MDHEN, SYDVKM. The origin of this receptor is a man in his forties who had been exposed to COVID-19. The chain couples TRBV28 to TRBJ2-7; TRBD1 might be the D (6 bases). The sequencing input was PBMCs or T cells enriched from blood (not recorded which). CDR3 sequence reads: CASSLRGQGLNEQYF. CDR3 nucleotide sequence: TGTGCCAGCAGTTTAAGAGGGCAGGGGCTCAACGAGCAGTACTTC. Together with reference TRBV28 and TRBJ2-7, the CDR3 gives the full variable domain: DVKVTQSSRYLVKRTGEKVFLECVQDMDHENMFWYRQDPGLGLRLIYFSYDVKMKEKGDIPEGYSVSREKKERFSLILESASTNQTSMYLCASSLRGQGLNEQYFGPGTRLTVT.